What follows describes a single T cell receptor beta chain. No antigen is known for it. The sample belongs to a study of shared clonotypes between healthy human individuals. Overall study findings and caveats: Although depth was large, rarefaction showed that sequencing of the sorted subsets was incomplete. Clonotype sharing levels among donors were expected to vary with sequencing depth.

This table comes from immunoSEQ multiplex PCR, and its TCRdb copy is limited to in-frame clones, with some not included. The data show a few million clones, approximately 94% seen once. V was pared by 2 bases and J by 6 bases, with 8 bases between. CDR1 and CDR2 (germline): GTSNPN, SVGIG (reference sequence). This CDR3 is 13 amino acids long. Into CD45RA+ naive and CD45RA-negative memory subsets, the CD4+ cells were split. This TCR came from a man aged 18 to 30 in good health. Sequences were obtained from naive CD4+ T cells sorted from blood. Regarding subset: CD45RA+ positively selected. The chain uses TRBV30 and TRBJ1-6; D is unclear. The CDR3 DNA is TGTGCCTGGAGTCCGAAATCTAATTCACCCCTCCACTTT. Translation gives CAWSPKSNSPLHF. Complete variable domain (other parts from reference TRBV30 and TRBJ1-6): SQTIHQWPATLVQPVGSPLSLECTVEGTSNPNLYWYRQAAGRGLQLLFYSVGIGQISSEVPQNLSASRPQDRQFILSSKKLLLSDSGFYLCAWSPKSNSPLHFGNGTRLTVT.